Presented here are 32 T cell receptor beta chains from one specimen sequenced in a study of shared clonotypes between healthy human individuals. TCRdb keeps only in-frame clones here, not all; method: immunoSEQ multiplex PCR. Here the sample spans roughly 1,500,000 clones, under 99% being singletons. The sequenced material came from naive CD4+ T cells sorted from blood. Regarding subset: CD45RA+ positively selected. Source of these receptors: a man aged 25 to 45 in good health.

The table lists this clone with a count of one. The V call is TRBV28, the J call TRBJ2-7; TRBD1 aligns across 8 bases. Losses at the gene ends were 4 bases for V and 2 bases for J; bases not matched to a gene: 13. Looked up from germline, CDR1 is MDHEN and CDR2 is SYDVKM. The CDR3 loop spans 17 amino acids. The CDR3 region has the DNA TGTGCCAGCAGTTCATTGTCCAGGGGGCGTTTTACCTACGAGCAGTACTTC. Encoded protein: CASSSLSRGRFTYEQYF.

Written as DNA, the CDR3 is TGTGCCAGCTCACGCACGGACGGTGAATACGAGCAGTACTTC. Protein: CASSRTDGEYEQYF. This chain joins TRBV18 and TRBJ2-7; D unresolved. This CDR3 spans 14 amino acids. V was trimmed by 4 bases and J by 4 bases, leaving 14 bases between them. CDR1 is KGHSH, CDR2 LQKENI, per germline.

The CDR3 DNA reads as TGTGCCAGCAGCCCAGGACAGGCCTCTTTCTATGGCTACACCTTC. Protein: CASSPGQASFYGYTF. The chain carries TRBV7-9 and TRBJ1-2, with 7 bases fitting TRBD1. Per germline, CDR1 SEHNR and CDR2 FQNEAQ (reference sequence). The V and J ends lost 5 bases and 4 bases, in that order; junction bases with no gene match: 10. The CDR3 length is 15 residues.

Details on this clone: This same CDR3 is encoded by further DNA sequences in the sample. CDR3 region: CASSFLAGTDTQYF. The DNA of the CDR3 is TGCGCCAGCAGCTTTCTAGCGGGCACAGATACGCAGTATTTT. The chain combines TRBV5-1 with TRBJ2-3; 7 nucleotides agree with TRBD2. Germline assignment: CDR1 SGHRS and CDR2 YFSETQ. There are 14 residues in the CDR3. V lost 2 bases to trimming and J lost 1 base; unmatched junction nucleotides: 1. Complete variable domain (other parts from reference TRBV5-1 and TRBJ2-3): KAGVTQTPRYLIKTRGQQVTLSCSPISGHRSVSWYQQTPGQGLQFLFEYFSETQRNKGNFPGRFSGRQFSNSRSEMNVSTLELGDSALYLCASSFLAGTDTQYFGPGTRLTVL.

The chain links TRBV9 to TRBJ1-4; 9 bases are a match to TRBD1. The CDR3 is 16 residues long. V shed 2 bases, J shed 5 bases, and the junction held 7 bases outside the gene matches. Germline CDR1 reads SGDLS; CDR2 reads YYNGEE. CDR3 nucleotides: TGTGCCAGCAGCGTTTCCCTTGGACAGGGGAATGAAAAACTGTTTTTT. It specifies CASSVSLGQGNEKLFF.

The rearrangement uses TRBV10-3 and TRBJ2-5; D is perhaps TRBD2 (6 bases). From germline, CDR1 is ENHRY and CDR2 SYGVKD. V was pared by 3 bases and J by 5 bases, with 16 bases between. CDR3 length: 15 amino acids. CDR3 nucleotide sequence: TGTGCCATCAGTGAATTCCGGGGGTCCGCGGAGACCCAGTACTTC. Translation gives CAISEFRGSAETQYF.

The V gene is TRBV19, the J gene TRBJ2-7; 8 positions match TRBD2. The germline gives CDR1 LNHDA, CDR2 SQIVND (reference sequence). Losses at the gene ends were 4 bases for V and 2 bases for J; bases not matched to a gene: 7. The CDR3 length is 15 residues. CDR3 bases: TGTGCCAGTAGTACCGCTCATAGCGGGACCTACGAGCAGTACTTC. The encoded protein is CASSTAHSGTYEQYF.

This chain uses TRBV4-3 with TRBJ2-5, with D possibly matching TRBD1 (6 bases). Germline CDR1 is LGHNA and CDR2 is YSLEER. CDR3 length: 14 amino acids. The V end was cut by 2 bases, the J end by 5 bases, with 12 bases between. CDR3 DNA: TGCGCCAGCAGCCAAAGGGGGAGAAGGGAGACCCAGTACTTC. Its translation is CASSQRGRRETQYF.

V gene TRBV4-1 combines with J gene TRBJ2-3; no reliable D call. CDR1 and CDR2 from the germline V gene are MGHRA and YSYEKL. This CDR3 is 12 amino acids long. The V gene lost 3 bases and the J gene lost 3 bases, with 4 bases spanning the gap. The CDR3: CASSHVTDTQYF. In DNA, the CDR3 is TGCGCCAGCAGCCATGTGACAGATACGCAGTATTTT.

The rearrangement joins TRBV11-2 to TRBJ2-3; the D gene could be TRBD1 or TRBD2 (6 bases each). CDR3 length: 14 amino acids. The germline V gene has CDR1 SGHAT and CDR2 FQNNGV. V was cut by 7 bases and J by 3 bases, with 14 bases left in between. The CDR3: CASKGGQATDTQYF. The CDR3 DNA follows: TGTGCCAGCAAAGGGGGGCAGGCGACAGATACGCAGTATTTT. Full variable domain (outside the CDR3, taken from reference TRBV11-2 and TRBJ2-3): EAGVAQSPRYKIIEKRQSVAFWCNPISGHATLYWYQQILGQGPKLLIQFQNNGVVDDSQLPKDRFSAERLKGVDSTLKIQPAKLEDSAVYLCASKGGQATDTQYFGPGTRLTVL.

The chain joins TRBV6-1 to TRBJ2-7; the D gene is possibly TRBD2 (6 bases). V gave up 1 base and J gave up 9 bases, with 16 bases separating them. Germline assignment: CDR1 MNHNS and CDR2 SASEGT. This CDR3 spans 14 amino acids. The CDR3 nucleotides are TGTGCCAGCAGTGAAGGGACTACTCCCTATGTGCAGTACTTC. It is translated as CASSEGTTPYVQYF.

The rearrangement links TRBV5-1 to TRBJ2-5, with 14 bases fitting TRBD2. The CDR3 runs to 16 residues. V gave up 2 bases and J gave up 4 bases; unmatched junction bases: 4. Germline V lookup: CDR1 SGHRS, CDR2 YFSETQ. CDR3 in amino acids: CASSFLGLAGGETQYF. The CDR3 nucleotides are TGCGCCAGCAGCTTCTTAGGACTAGCGGGAGGAGAGACCCAGTACTTC.

This chain links TRBV7-9 with TRBJ1-2, with D maybe TRBD1 (5 bases). The germline V gene has CDR1 SEHNR and CDR2 FQNEAQ (reference sequence). This CDR3 has 14 residues. Trimming pared 2 bases from V and 11 bases from J, leaving 18 bases between. CDR3 in DNA: TGTGCCAGCAGCTTAAGGCAGGGATCCCCAGGATACACCTTC. Translated, it gives CASSLRQGSPGYTF.

This clone was seen a single time. CDR3 DNA: TGTGCCAGCAGCTTGGAGGGGGTAGGCGGTGGCTACACCTTC. This translates into CASSLEGVGGGYTF. The chain is built from TRBV5-5 and TRBJ1-2, with D tentatively TRBD1 (6 bases). V lost 0 bases to trimming and J lost 7 bases, with 13 bases between them. CDR1 is SGHKS and CDR2 is YYEKEE in the germline V gene (reference sequence). The CDR3 loop spans 14 amino acids.

The rearrangement joins TRBV6-6 to TRBJ2-7; TRBD1 matches 8 bases. Germline loops: CDR1 MNHNY, CDR2 SVGAGI (reference sequence). This CDR3 spans 14 amino acids. The V gene end was trimmed by 6 bases and the J gene end by 5 bases; junction bases not matched to a gene: 9. CDR3 sequence: CASRKTGVDHEQYF. The CDR3 coding sequence is TGTGCCAGCAGGAAGACAGGGGTCGACCACGAGCAGTACTTC.

The genes are TRBV6-1 and TRBJ2-7; no definite D call. The ends were cut back, 2 bases at V and 2 bases at J, with 13 bases in the middle. Germline lookup yields CDR1 MNHNS and CDR2 SASEGT. The CDR3 consists of 15 residues. CDR3 DNA: TGTGCCAGCAGTGAATCCGGTTTGAAGGCCTACGAGCAGTACTTC. Amino acids: CASSESGLKAYEQYF.

The rearrangement uses TRBV2 and TRBJ2-7, with D hard to call. Germline CDR1 reads SNHLY; CDR2 reads FYNNEI. This CDR3 has 12 residues. V lost 5 bases and J 6 bases, leaving 11 bases between the germline ends. The CDR3 is CASSLSSPEQYF. CDR3 DNA: TGTGCCAGCAGTCTAAGCTCTCCCGAGCAGTACTTC.

The CDR3 nucleotides read TGCGCCAGCAGCTTGCTGCGGGGAGATACGCAGTATTTT. Residues: CASSLLRGDTQYF. The chain has TRBV5-1 and TRBJ2-3; D is perhaps TRBD2 (6 bases). Looked up from germline, CDR1 is SGHRS and CDR2 is YFSETQ. V gave up 1 base and J gave up 5 bases, with 8 bases separating them. CDR3 length equals 13 residues.

The gene calls are TRBV5-8 and TRBJ1-5, with TRBD1 matching over 7 bases. The V segment lost 0 bases and the J segment 4 bases; nucleotides outside the gene matches: 13. Germline V gene data show CDR1 as SGHTS and CDR2 as YDEGEE. This CDR3 is 18 amino acids long. In DNA form, the CDR3 reads TGTGCCAGCAGCTTGGTCGGATCAGGGGGGTTTTTTAATCAGCCCCAGCATTTT. It encodes CASSLVGSGGFFNQPQHF.

V is TRBV5-1 and J is TRBJ2-1; no firm D call. Germline CDR1 and CDR2: SGHRS and YFSETQ. This CDR3 has 15 amino acids. Trimming removed 2 bases at V and 8 bases at J, with 17 bases between. In DNA, the CDR3 is TGCGCCAGCAGCTTAGGGCCTGGGGTTAGGGATGAGCAGTTCTTC. Amino acid sequence: CASSLGPGVRDEQFF. The full variable domain, rest sourced from reference TRBV5-1 and TRBJ2-1, is KAGVTQTPRYLIKTRGQQVTLSCSPISGHRSVSWYQQTPGQGLQFLFEYFSETQRNKGNFPGRFSGRQFSNSRSEMNVSTLELGDSALYLCASSLGPGVRDEQFFGPGTRLTVL.

This chain uses TRBV28 with TRBJ2-7; the D is unclear. The CDR3 extends over 11 amino acids. Trimming cost V 6 bases and J 4 bases, with 7 bases left between them. Germline CDR1 reads MDHEN; CDR2 reads SYDVKM. CDR3: CASRSRYEQYF. CDR3 sequence (DNA): TGTGCCAGCAGATCTCGATACGAGCAGTACTTC. The entire variable domain, with the rest obtained from reference TRBV28 and TRBJ2-7, is as follows: DVKVTQSSRYLVKRTGEKVFLECVQDMDHENMFWYRQDPGLGLRLIYFSYDVKMKEKGDIPEGYSVSREKKERFSLILESASTNQTSMYLCASRSRYEQYFGPGTRLTVT.

V gene TRBV6-6 combines with J gene TRBJ2-7; 7 nucleotides align to TRBD1. The V and J ends lost 8 bases and 2 bases, in that order; junction bases with no gene match: 6. In germline, CDR1 is MNHNY, CDR2 SVGAGI (reference sequence). This CDR3 has 13 amino acids. This CDR3 is CASSNGQAYEQYF. The CDR3 nucleotides read TGTGCCAGCTCGAACGGACAGGCCTACGAGCAGTACTTC.

The V gene is TRBV19, the J gene TRBJ1-2; D perhaps matches TRBD1 (5 bases). With 6 bases removed from V and 4 bases from J, the gap between germline ends came to 18 bases. This CDR3 is 15 amino acids long. Germline CDR1 reads LNHDA; CDR2 reads SQIVND (reference sequence). The CDR3 bases are TGTGCCAGTAGGGGGACCGATCACACCCTCTATGGCTACACCTTC. It specifies CASRGTDHTLYGYTF.

The J gene is TRBJ2-3, the V gene TRBV15; no clear D. Germline values: CDR1 LNHNV, CDR2 YYDKDF (reference sequence). The CDR3 runs 15 residues. V was trimmed by 5 bases and J by 3 bases, leaving 15 bases between them. CDR3 amino acids: CATSPRIGLTDTQYF. The CDR3 DNA is TGTGCCACCAGCCCTCGGATTGGGCTTACAGATACGCAGTATTTT.

This chain uses TRBV19 with TRBJ1-1; the D gene is possibly TRBD1 (6 bases). Germline values: CDR1 LNHDA, CDR2 SQIVND (reference sequence). CDR3 length equals 15 residues. V was pared by 6 bases and J by 4 bases, with 18 bases between. This CDR3 is CASSLDRPRGTEAFF. CDR3 nucleotide sequence: TGTGCCAGTAGCCTCGACAGGCCCCGTGGCACTGAAGCTTTCTTT.

The rearrangement uses TRBV27 and TRBJ1-1; no clear D gene. The CDR3 extends over 13 amino acids. V was clipped by 0 bases and J by 3 bases, with 5 bases between them. Germline CDR1 and CDR2: MNHEY and SMNVEV (reference sequence). The CDR3 coding sequence is TGTGCCAGCAGTTTATCAAGCTACACTGAAGCTTTCTTT. Translated: CASSLSSYTEAFF.

In its sample, this clone was seen once. The chain employs TRBV6-1 and TRBJ2-1; D possibly matches TRBD1 or TRBD2 (5 bases each). V dropped 8 bases and J dropped 13 bases, with 21 bases sitting between them. Germline CDR1 reads MNHNS; CDR2 reads SASEGT. The CDR3 runs 13 residues. The CDR3 here is CASRIGDGSSQFF. CDR3 DNA: TGTGCCAGCCGAATTGGGGACGGGTCTAGTCAGTTCTTC.

The chain joins TRBV27 to TRBJ2-3, with D perhaps matching TRBD2 (6 bases). Trimming took 3 bases from V and 2 from J, leaving 9 bases between them. The germline gives CDR1 MNHEY, CDR2 SMNVEV (reference sequence). The CDR3 is 14 amino acids. In nucleotides, the CDR3 is TGTGCCAGCAGTTTGGGACTCCCCACAGATACGCAGTATTTT. It is translated as CASSLGLPTDTQYF.

The V gene is TRBV29-1, the J gene TRBJ1-5; D is unclear. Germline V CDR1 and CDR2: SQVTM, ANQGSEA. The V end lost 6 bases, the J end lost 1 base, and 7 bases lay between the germline ends. This CDR3 has 12 amino acids. In nucleotides, the CDR3 is TGCAGCGTCCAATCAAGCAATCAGCCCCAGCATTTT. It yields the protein CSVQSSNQPQHF. The complete variable domain, with remaining parts taken from reference TRBV29-1 and TRBJ1-5, reads SAVISQKPSRDICQRGTSLTIQCQVDSQVTMMFWYRQQPGQSLTLIATANQGSEATYESGFVIDKFPISRPNLTFSTLTVSNMSPEDSSIYLCSVQSSNQPQHFGDGTRLSIL.

The chain links TRBV28 to TRBJ1-2, with D uncertain. The V and J ends lost 4 bases and 0 bases respectively, with 9 bases between them. Germline CDR1 MDHEN, CDR2 SYDVKM. This CDR3 contains 14 residues. CDR3 protein: CASSSDGTNYGYTF. The CDR3 coding sequence is TGTGCCAGCAGTTCGGACGGAACTAACTATGGCTACACCTTC.

This clone showed up just once. This rearrangement joins TRBV5-1 to TRBJ2-1, with TRBD2 matching over 9 bases. V trimming: 2 bases; J trimming: 2 bases; junction bases outside the gene matches: 8. Germline CDR1 reads SGHRS; CDR2 reads YFSETQ. This CDR3 contains 17 residues. The CDR3 sequence: CASSLTPAGGPYNEQFF. Written as DNA, the CDR3 is TGCGCCAGCAGCTTAACCCCAGCGGGAGGCCCCTACAATGAGCAGTTCTTC.

The V call is TRBV7-2, the J call TRBJ2-7, with D perhaps TRBD2 (5 bases). Trimming removed 2 bases at V and 5 bases at J, with 13 bases between. The CDR3 has 14 amino acids. Germline lookup yields CDR1 SGHTA and CDR2 FQGNSA. CDR3 protein: CASSLRLTPHEQYF. The DNA for the CDR3 is TGTGCCAGCAGCTTACGACTAACGCCCCACGAGCAGTACTTC.